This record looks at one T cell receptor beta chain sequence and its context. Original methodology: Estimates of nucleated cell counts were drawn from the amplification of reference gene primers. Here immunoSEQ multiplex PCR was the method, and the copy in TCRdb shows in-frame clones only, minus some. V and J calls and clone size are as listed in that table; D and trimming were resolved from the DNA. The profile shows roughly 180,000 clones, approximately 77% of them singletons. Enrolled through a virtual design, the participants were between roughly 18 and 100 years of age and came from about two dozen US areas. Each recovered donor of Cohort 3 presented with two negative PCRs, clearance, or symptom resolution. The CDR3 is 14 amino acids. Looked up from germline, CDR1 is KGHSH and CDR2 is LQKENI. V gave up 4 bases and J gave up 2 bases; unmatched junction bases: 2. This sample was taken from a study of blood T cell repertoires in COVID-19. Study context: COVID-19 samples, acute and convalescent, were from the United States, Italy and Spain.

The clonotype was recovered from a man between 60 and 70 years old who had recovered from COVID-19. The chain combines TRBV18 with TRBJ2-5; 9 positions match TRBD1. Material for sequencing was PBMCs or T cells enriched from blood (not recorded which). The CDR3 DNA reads TGTGCCAGCTCACTCGACAGGGGGCAAGAGACCCAGTACTTC. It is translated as CASSLDRGQETQYF.